Listed below are T cell receptor beta chains from one sample, sequenced in a study of human T cells and chemical hapten exposure. TCRdb redid the calling of the RACE reads with MiXCR, one entry per CDR3 protein. The sample includes 350,000 to 400,000 distinct CDR3 sequences, about 6% of them seen just once. This sample comprised whole blood, obtained in connection with sensitization to the hapten diphenylcyclopropenone (DPC). The receptors originated from a woman aged 18-29 years with alopecia areata. Some clones in this sample may be carry-over from other donors' samples. CDR3s include the opening cysteine and the closing phenylalanine or tryptophan. D genes are given only for firm matches. Not all rows give a size; the values are once, few, many and, for expanded clones, a class.

cdr3_aa	cdr3_nt	j_call	clone_size	d_call	v_call
CASSRSSGGYEQYF	TGTGCCAGCAGCCGCAGTAGCGGGGGCTACGAGCAGTACTTC	TRBJ2-7	-	TRBD2	TRBV6-2/TRBV6-3
CASSRDRANYGYTF	TGTGCCAGCAGCCGTGACAGGGCTAACTATGGCTACACCTTC	TRBJ1-2	many	TRBD1	TRBV6-5
CASSPRLDSDTQYF	TGTGCCAGCAGCCCTAGACTAGATTCAGATACGCAGTATTTT	TRBJ2-3	few	-	TRBV5-6
CASSRQGAATHEQYF	TGTGCCAGCAGCCGACAGGGGGCAGCTACTCACGAGCAGTACTTC	TRBJ2-7	many	TRBD1	TRBV6-5
CASSLLLTRLQETQYF	TGTGCCAGCAGCTTGTTGCTGACGAGACTCCAAGAGACCCAGTACTTC	TRBJ2-5	-	-	TRBV5-6
CASSPTGFLEAFF	TGTGCCAGCAGCCCGACAGGGTTCCTGGAAGCTTTCTTT	TRBJ1-1	many	TRBD1	TRBV13
CASSPMTLHEQFF	TGTGCCAGCTCACCAATGACGCTTCATGAGCAGTTCTTC	TRBJ2-1	-	-	TRBV18
CASSRKGLYEQYF	TGTGCCAGCAGTAGAAAGGGGCTCTACGAGCAGTACTTC	TRBJ2-7	few	-	TRBV6-2/TRBV6-3
CASSSTGLYNEQFF	TGTGCCAGCAGTTCGACAGGGCTCTACAATGAGCAGTTCTTC	TRBJ2-1	-	TRBD1	TRBV6-2/TRBV6-3
CASRRTSFDEQFF	TGTGCCAGCAGAAGGACTAGCTTCGATGAGCAGTTCTTC	TRBJ2-1	-	TRBD2	TRBV6-2/TRBV6-3
CASSLFWRGANTGELFF	TGCGCCAGCAGCTTGTTCTGGAGGGGGGCGAACACCGGGGAGCTGTTTTTT	TRBJ2-2	few	-	TRBV5-1
CASRFPIGSRGGTDTQYF	TGTGCCAGCAGGTTCCCGATCGGCTCGCGGGGGGGCACAGATACGCAGTATTTT	TRBJ2-3	many	TRBD2	TRBV28
CASRGTVSTDTQYF	TGTGCCAGCAGGGGGACAGTTAGCACAGATACGCAGTATTTT	TRBJ2-3	-	TRBD1	TRBV2
CASSLGPSNEQFF	TGTGCCAGCAGCTTAGGGCCCTCCAATGAGCAGTTCTTC	TRBJ2-1	-	-	TRBV11-3
CASSQLGDSPLHF	TGCGCCAGCAGCCAGCTGGGGGACTCACCCCTCCACTTT	TRBJ1-6	many	-	TRBV4-1
CASRLSFGSGGALDTQYF	TGTGCCAGCAGACTCTCGTTTGGGAGCGGGGGGGCCCTAGATACGCAGTATTTT	TRBJ2-3	-	TRBD2	TRBV6-1
CASSPQSRQASYGYTF	TGTGCCAGCAGCCCACAAAGTCGGCAGGCCTCCTATGGCTACACCTTC	TRBJ1-2	-	-	TRBV3-1
CASNIQGGNEKLFF	TGTGCCAGCAATATACAGGGGGGTAATGAAAAACTGTTTTTT	TRBJ1-4	many	TRBD1	TRBV6-6
CASSRDRGFNNEQFF	TGTGCCAGCAGCCGGGACAGGGGTTTCAACAATGAGCAGTTCTTC	TRBJ2-1	-	TRBD1	TRBV7-2
CASSLDRFMVDTQYF	TGTGCCAGCAGCTTAGACAGGTTCATGGTCGATACGCAGTATTTT	TRBJ2-3	few	-	TRBV7-8
CASSVELGPNTGELFF	TGTGCCAGCAGCGTAGAACTAGGCCCGAACACCGGGGAGCTGTTTTTT	TRBJ2-2	-	-	TRBV9
CASSQESGSGNTIYF	TGTGCCAGCAGCCAGGAGTCCGGCTCTGGAAACACCATATATTTT	TRBJ1-3	many	-	TRBV7-2
CASSPIWPGGAFF	TGTGCCAGCAGCCCCATTTGGCCAGGGGGAGCTTTCTTT	TRBJ1-1	few	TRBD1	TRBV6-2/TRBV6-3
CASSQVSGGPDTQYF	TGTGCCAGCAGCCAAGTCAGCGGGGGCCCAGATACGCAGTATTTT	TRBJ2-3	few	TRBD2	TRBV14
CASARLDSYNSPLHF	TGTGCCAGTGCGCGACTAGACTCCTATAATTCACCCCTCCACTTT	TRBJ1-6	many	-	TRBV6-4
CASSPRDGVGSEAFF	TGTGCCAGCAGCCCCCGGGACGGAGTTGGCAGTGAAGCTTTCTTT	TRBJ1-1	-	-	TRBV7-9
CASSRVPRTTLTGRLFF	TGTGCCAGCAGTCGTGTCCCAAGGACCACGCTTACTGGAAGACTGTTTTTT	TRBJ1-4	-	-	TRBV6-1
CASSVVGDQPQHF	TGTGCCAGCAGCGTAGTGGGAGATCAGCCCCAGCATTTT	TRBJ1-5	many	-	TRBV9
CASNRIVYGYTF	TGTGCCAGCAACCGGATTGTCTATGGCTACACCTTC	TRBJ1-2	many	-	TRBV12-3/TRBV12-4
CSAPPSGQGLNYGYTF	TGCAGTGCTCCTCCCTCCGGACAGGGACTTAACTATGGCTACACCTTC	TRBJ1-2	many	TRBD1	TRBV20-1